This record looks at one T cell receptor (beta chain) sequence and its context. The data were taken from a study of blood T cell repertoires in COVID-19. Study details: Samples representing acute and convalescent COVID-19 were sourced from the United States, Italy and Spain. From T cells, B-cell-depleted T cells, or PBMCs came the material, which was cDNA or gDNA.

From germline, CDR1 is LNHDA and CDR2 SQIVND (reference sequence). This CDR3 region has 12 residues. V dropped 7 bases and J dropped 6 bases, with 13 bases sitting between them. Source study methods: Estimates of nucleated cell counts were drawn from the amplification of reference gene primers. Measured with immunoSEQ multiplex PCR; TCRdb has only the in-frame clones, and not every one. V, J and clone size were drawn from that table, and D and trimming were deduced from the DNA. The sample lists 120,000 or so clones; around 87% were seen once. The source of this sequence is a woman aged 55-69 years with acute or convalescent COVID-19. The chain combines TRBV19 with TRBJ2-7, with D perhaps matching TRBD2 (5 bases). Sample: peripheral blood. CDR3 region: CASKDSWGEQYF. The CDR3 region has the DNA TGTGCCAGTAAGGACTCCTGGGGCGAGCAGTACTTC.